Listed below are T cell receptor beta chains from one sample, sequenced in a study of T cell repertoires in cytomegalovirus infection. TCRdb reanalysed the reads using MiXCR and keeps one entry per CDR3 protein. The repertoire consists of under 850,000 distinct CDR3 sequences, with less than 40% occurring once and the leading ten covering around 2.8%. Sequenced: PBMCs. The receptors derive from a human donor in good health (CMV status not recorded). Some clones in this sample may be carry-over from other donors' samples. Both conserved end residues are part of each CDR3. Fields, in order: J gene, D gene, V gene, clone size, CDR3 DNA, CDR3 protein. The D gene is left open where the match is weak. Size is omitted from some rows. Given values are once, few, many or a class for expanded clones.

TRBJ2-7 TRBD1 TRBV11-2 NA TGTGCCAGCAGCCGGGGACAGGGGGGAAACTACGAGCAGTACTTC CASSRGQGGNYEQYF
TRBJ1-1 NA TRBV28 NA TGTGCCAGCAGGCCACTCGGGGGGAGCACTGAAGCTTTCTTT CASRPLGGSTEAFF
TRBJ2-3 TRBD1 TRBV28 few TGTGCCAGCAGTCCTAGGGGGCGGGCGCAGTATTTT CASSPRGRAQYF
TRBJ2-7 TRBD2 TRBV7-2 NA TGTGCCAGCAGTCGCACTAGCGGGAGTAACTACGAGCAGTACTTC CASSRTSGSNYEQYF
TRBJ1-2 NA TRBV28 NA TGTGCCAGCAGTTTTCGGGGGAGGGGCTATGGCTACACCTTC CASSFRGRGYGYTF
TRBJ1-4 NA TRBV20-1 few TGCAGTGCTAGAGATTGGGGTCGGGGGGGCACTGCAACTAATGAAAAACTGTTTTTT CSARDWGRGGTATNEKLFF
TRBJ2-3 NA TRBV7-3 few TGTGCCAGCAGCTTTAGGGGGAGCTCTTCTACTAGCACAGATACGCAGTATTTT CASSFRGSSSTSTDTQYF
TRBJ2-6 NA TRBV28 few TGTGCCAGCAGTTCTTTGGTGGCTGGGGCCAACGTCCTGACTTTC CASSSLVAGANVLTF
TRBJ2-7 NA TRBV7-8 NA TGTGCCAGCAGCTTAGGTGTTTGGGGTGACGAGCAGTACTTC CASSLGVWGDEQYF
TRBJ2-1 TRBD1 TRBV20-1 once TGCAGTGCCACGGACAGGGACAATGAGCAGTTCTTC CSATDRDNEQFF
TRBJ2-5 NA TRBV28 NA TGTGCCAGCAGTTTGACCCAAAAACAAGGCGATTTTCAGACCCAGTACTTC CASSLTQKQGDFQTQYF
TRBJ2-2 NA TRBV6-5 NA TGTGCCAGCAGTTCCCTCCAGGCCGGGGAGCTGTTTTTT CASSSLQAGELFF
TRBJ2-5 TRBD1 TRBV7-8 few TGTGCCAGCAGCGCTGGACAGGGGTTGGAGACCCAGTACTTC CASSAGQGLETQYF
TRBJ2-7 NA TRBV4-2 NA TGTGCCAGCAGCCATGTCCCAGAGGGCGAGCAGTACTTC CASSHVPEGEQYF
TRBJ2-7 NA TRBV5-6 NA TGTGCCAGCAGCTTTAGTGACGAGCAGTACTTC CASSFSDEQYF
TRBJ1-5 NA TRBV10-3 NA TGTGCCATCAGTGGGGGGGGTCAGGGGATCCTTCAGCCCCAGCATTTT CAISGGGQGILQPQHF
TRBJ1-5 NA TRBV6-8 few TGTGCCAGCAGGCCTAGCAATCAGCCCCAGCATTTT CASRPSNQPQHF
TRBJ1-1 NA TRBV28 many TGTGCCAGCAGTTTCTTCAGTTTCAGGAGCGGCACTGAAGCTTTCTTT CASSFFSFRSGTEAFF
TRBJ1-1 NA TRBV5-1 NA TGCGCCAGCAGCTTGGCAAGGGTGTACGAGAGCACTGAAGCTTTCTTT CASSLARVYESTEAFF